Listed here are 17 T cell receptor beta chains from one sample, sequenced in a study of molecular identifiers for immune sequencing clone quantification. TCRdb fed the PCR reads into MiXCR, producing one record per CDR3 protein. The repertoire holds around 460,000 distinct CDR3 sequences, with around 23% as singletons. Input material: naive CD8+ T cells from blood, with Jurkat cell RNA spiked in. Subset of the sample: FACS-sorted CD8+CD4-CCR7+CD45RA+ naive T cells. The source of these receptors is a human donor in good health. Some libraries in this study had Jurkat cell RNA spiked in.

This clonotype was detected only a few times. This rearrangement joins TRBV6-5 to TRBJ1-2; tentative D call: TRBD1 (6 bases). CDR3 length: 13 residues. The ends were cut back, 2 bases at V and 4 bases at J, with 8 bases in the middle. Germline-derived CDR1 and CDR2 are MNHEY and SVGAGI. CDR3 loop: CASSYGTSYGYTF. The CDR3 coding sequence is TGTGCCAGCAGTTACGGGACATCCTATGGCTACACCTTC.

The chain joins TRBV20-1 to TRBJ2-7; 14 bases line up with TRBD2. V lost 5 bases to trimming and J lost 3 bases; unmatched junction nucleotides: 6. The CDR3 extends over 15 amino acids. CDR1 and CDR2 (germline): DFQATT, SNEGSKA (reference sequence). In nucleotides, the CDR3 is TGCAGTGCTGTGGGGACTAGCGGGAGACTCTACGAGCAGTACTTC. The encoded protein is CSAVGTSGRLYEQYF.

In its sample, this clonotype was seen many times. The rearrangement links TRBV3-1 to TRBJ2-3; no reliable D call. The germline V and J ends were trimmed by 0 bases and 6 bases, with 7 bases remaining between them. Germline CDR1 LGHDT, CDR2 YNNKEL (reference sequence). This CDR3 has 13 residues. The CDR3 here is CASSQDLEDTQYF. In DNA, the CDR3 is TGTGCCAGCAGCCAAGATCTTGAGGATACGCAGTATTTT.

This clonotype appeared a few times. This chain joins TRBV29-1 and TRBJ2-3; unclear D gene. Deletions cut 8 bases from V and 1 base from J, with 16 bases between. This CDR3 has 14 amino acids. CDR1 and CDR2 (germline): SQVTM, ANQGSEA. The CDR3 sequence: CSPAGHRGTDTQYF. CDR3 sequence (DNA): TGCAGCCCCGCCGGGCACCGCGGCACAGATACGCAGTATTTT.

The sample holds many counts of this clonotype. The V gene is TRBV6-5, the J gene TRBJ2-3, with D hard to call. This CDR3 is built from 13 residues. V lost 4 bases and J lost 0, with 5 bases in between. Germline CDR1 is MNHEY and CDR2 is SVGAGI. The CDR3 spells CASSFHSTDTQYF. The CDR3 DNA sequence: TGTGCCAGCAGTTTCCATAGCACAGATACGCAGTATTTT.

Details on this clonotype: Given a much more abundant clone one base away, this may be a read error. The CDR3 coding sequence is TGTGCCAGCAGCTTAGTTGGTGGTAGAACCAGTGATTTT. This gives the protein CASSLVGGRTSDF. This chain uses TRBV7-9 with TRBJ2-3; D unclear. Germline loops: CDR1 SEHNR, CDR2 FQNEAQ (reference sequence). The CDR3 extends over 13 amino acids.

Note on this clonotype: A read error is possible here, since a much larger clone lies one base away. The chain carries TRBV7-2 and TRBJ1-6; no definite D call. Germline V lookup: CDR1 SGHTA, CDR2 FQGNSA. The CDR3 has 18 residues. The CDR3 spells CASSLDPWRTDLNSPLPF. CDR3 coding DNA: TGTGCCAGCAGCTTAGACCCCTGGAGGACCGATCTTAATTCACCCCTCCCCTTT.

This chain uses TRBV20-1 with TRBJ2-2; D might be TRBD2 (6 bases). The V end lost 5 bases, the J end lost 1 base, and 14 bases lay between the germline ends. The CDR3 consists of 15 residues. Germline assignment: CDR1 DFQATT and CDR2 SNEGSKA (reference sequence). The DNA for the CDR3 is TGCAGTGCTGGAGGGCGGGATGAGAACACCGGGGAGCTGTTTTTT. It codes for CSAGGRDENTGELFF.

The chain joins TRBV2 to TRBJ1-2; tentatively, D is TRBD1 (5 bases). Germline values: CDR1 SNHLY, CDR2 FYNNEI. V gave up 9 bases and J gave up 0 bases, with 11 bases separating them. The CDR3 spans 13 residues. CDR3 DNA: TGTGCCAGGACGGGGGAGGCTAACTATGGCTACACCTTC. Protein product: CARTGEANYGYTF.

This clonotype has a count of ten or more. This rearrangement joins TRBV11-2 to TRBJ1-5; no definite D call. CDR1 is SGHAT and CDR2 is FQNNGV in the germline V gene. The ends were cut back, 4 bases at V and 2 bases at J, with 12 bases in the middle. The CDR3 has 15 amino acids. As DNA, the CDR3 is TGTGCCAGCAGCTCCGGGGATGGGGGCAATCAGCCCCAGCATTTT. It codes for CASSSGDGGNQPQHF.

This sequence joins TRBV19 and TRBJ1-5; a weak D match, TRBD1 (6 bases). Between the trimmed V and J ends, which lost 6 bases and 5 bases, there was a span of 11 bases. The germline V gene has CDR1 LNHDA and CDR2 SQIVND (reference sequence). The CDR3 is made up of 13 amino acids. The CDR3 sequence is CASRQGLDQPQHF. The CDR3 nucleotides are TGTGCCAGTAGACAGGGTTTGGATCAGCCCCAGCATTTT.

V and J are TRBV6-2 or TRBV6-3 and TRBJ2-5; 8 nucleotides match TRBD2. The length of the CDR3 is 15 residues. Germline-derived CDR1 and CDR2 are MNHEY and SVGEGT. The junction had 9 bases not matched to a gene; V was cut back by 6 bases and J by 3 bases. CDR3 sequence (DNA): TGTGCCAGCAGGAAGAGCCGGCGGGAGGAAGAGACCCAGTACTTC. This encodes CASRKSRREEETQYF.

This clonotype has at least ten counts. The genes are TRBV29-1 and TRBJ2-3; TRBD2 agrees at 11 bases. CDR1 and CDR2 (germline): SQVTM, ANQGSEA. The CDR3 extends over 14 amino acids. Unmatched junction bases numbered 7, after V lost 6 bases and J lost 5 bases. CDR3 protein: CSVELAGVLDTQYF. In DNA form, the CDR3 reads TGCAGCGTAGAACTAGCGGGAGTGCTAGATACGCAGTATTTT.

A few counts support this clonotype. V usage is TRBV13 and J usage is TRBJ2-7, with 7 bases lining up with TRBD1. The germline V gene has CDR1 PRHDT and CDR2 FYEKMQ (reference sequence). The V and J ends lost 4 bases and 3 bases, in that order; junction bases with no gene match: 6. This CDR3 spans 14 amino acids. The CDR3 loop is CASSSRGTGYEQYF. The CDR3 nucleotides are TGTGCCAGCAGCTCCAGGGGGACGGGCTACGAGCAGTACTTC.

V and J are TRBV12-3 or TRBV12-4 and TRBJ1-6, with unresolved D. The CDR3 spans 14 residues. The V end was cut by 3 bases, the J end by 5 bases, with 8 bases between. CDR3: CASSLWVHNSPLHF. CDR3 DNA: TGTGCCAGCAGTTTGTGGGTGCATAATTCACCCCTCCACTTT.

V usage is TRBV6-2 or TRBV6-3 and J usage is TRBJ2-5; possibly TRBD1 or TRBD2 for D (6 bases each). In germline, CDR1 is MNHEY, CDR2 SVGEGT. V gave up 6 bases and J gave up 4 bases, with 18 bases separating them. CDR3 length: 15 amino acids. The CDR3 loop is CASSSLGGWGETQYF. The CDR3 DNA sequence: TGTGCCAGCAGCTCCTTGGGGGGCTGGGGAGAGACCCAGTACTTC.

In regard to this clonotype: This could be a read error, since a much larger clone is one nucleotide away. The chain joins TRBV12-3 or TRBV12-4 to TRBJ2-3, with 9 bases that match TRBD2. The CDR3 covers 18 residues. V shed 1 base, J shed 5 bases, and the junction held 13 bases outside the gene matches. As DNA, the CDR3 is TGTGCCAGCAGTTTAGGATCCCGGCGGGGGGGAAATAAAGATACGCAGTATTTT. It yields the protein CASSLGSRRGGNKDTQYF.